Listed below are T cell receptor beta chains from one sample, sequenced in a study of blood T cell repertoires in COVID-19. Using immunoSEQ multiplex PCR, the repertoire was profiled, and TCRdb retains in-frame clones only, with some absent. The data hold 250,000 or so clones, with 88% observed a single time. Sequencing was performed on PBMCs or T cells enriched from blood (not recorded which). These receptors originate from a woman aged 40 to 49 who had been exposed to COVID-19. CDR3s include the opening cysteine and the closing phenylalanine or tryptophan. A D gene is named only where the DNA matches it firmly. Size tells how often a clone was seen (once, few, many) or the class of an expanded clone, and some rows leave it out.

abundance	v_gene	d_gene	j_gene	CDR3aa	CDR3nt
.	TRBV18	.	TRBJ1-1	CASSPYGQGEAFF	TGTGCCAGCTCACCATACGGCCAGGGTGAAGCTTTCTTT
.	TRBV28	.	TRBJ2-7	CASSRQKSSYEQYF	TGTGCCAGCAGTCGACAGAAGAGCTCCTACGAGCAGTACTTC
.	TRBV11-3	.	TRBJ2-3	CASSLGGSSTDTQYF	TGTGCCAGCAGCTTAGGCGGGTCTTCCACAGATACGCAGTATTTT
once	TRBV18	TRBD1	TRBJ1-1	CASSQGQGATEAFF	TGTGCCAGCTCACAGGGACAGGGGGCGACTGAAGCTTTCTTT
.	TRBV4-1	TRBD1	TRBJ2-5	CASSRTGQETQYF	TGCGCCAGCAGCAGGACAGGACAAGAGACCCAGTACTTC
.	TRBV28	.	TRBJ1-1	CASSSIQGHHTEAFF	TGTGCCAGCAGTTCCATCCAGGGCCACCACACTGAAGCTTTCTTT
few	TRBV7-6	TRBD2	TRBJ2-7	CASSATSGGTYEQYF	TGTGCCAGCAGCGCGACTAGCGGGGGGACCTACGAGCAGTACTTC
.	TRBV9	TRBD2	TRBJ2-3	CASSFTGTSGLYSTDTQYF	TGTGCCAGCAGCTTTACCGGGACTAGCGGGTTATATAGCACAGATACGCAGTATTTT
.	TRBV28	TRBD1	TRBJ1-4	CASIRDTTGAGKLFF	TGTGCCAGCATTAGGGATACGACAGGGGCCGGAAAACTGTTTTTT
few	TRBV5-1	.	TRBJ2-3	CASSLDQDTDTQYF	TGTGCCAGCAGCTTGGATCAGGACACAGATACGCAGTATTTT
.	TRBV28	TRBD2	TRBJ2-2	CASSMGTSGGNTGELFF	TGTGCCAGCAGTATGGGGACTAGCGGGGGGAACACCGGGGAGCTGTTTTTT
.	TRBV19	TRBD1	TRBJ1-4	CASSRQGLVLGEKLFF	TGTGCCAGTAGTAGACAGGGTCTGGTTCTGGGTGAAAAACTGTTTTTT
.	TRBV27	TRBD1	TRBJ1-1	CASSPLGQGNTEAFF	TGTGCCAGCAGTCCACTTGGACAGGGTAACACTGAAGCTTTCTTT
once	TRBV6-5	TRBD1	TRBJ2-1	CASSAGTGPYNEQFF	TGTGCCAGCAGCGCCGGGACAGGGCCCTACAATGAGCAGTTCTTC
.	TRBV4-3	.	TRBJ2-6	CASSQATQLSGANVLTF	TGCGCCAGCAGCCAAGCCACACAGCTTTCTGGGGCCAACGTCCTGACTTTC
.	TRBV6-4	.	TRBJ2-1	CASSEQVSYNEQFF	TGTGCCAGCAGTGAACAGGTTTCCTACAATGAGCAGTTCTTC
.	TRBV6-5	TRBD1	TRBJ1-2	CASKERQGANGYTF	TGTGCCAGCAAAGAGAGACAGGGGGCAAATGGCTACACCTTC
.	TRBV2	.	TRBJ1-4	CASTRDSLELREKLFF	TGTGCCAGCACACGGGACTCCCTCGAGCTAAGGGAAAAACTGTTTTTT